One T cell receptor (beta chain) is described in this entry. Antigen specificity is unknown. CDR1 MNHEY and CDR2 SVGAGI come from the germline V gene. The CDR3 covers 14 residues. V lost 2 bases to trimming and J lost 6 bases, with 14 bases between them. The data derive from a study of early T cells in non-severe SARS-CoV-2 infection. In the study overall: Alpha and beta chains were unpaired, from unsorted whole-blood bulk RNA.

Individual cDNA molecules each received unique molecular identifiers attached to them. Using its own MiXCR run on the 5' RACE reads, TCRdb lists one record per CDR3 protein. Among more than 65,000 distinct CDR3 sequences listed, about 13% were seen once. Study results and limitations: VDJdb-based matching was biased toward anti-spike CD8 responses and missed private and CD4 specificities.

J is TRBJ2-7 and V is TRBV6-5, with TRBD1 as a possible D gene (5 bases). The TCR comes from an adult who was a healthcare worker with PCR-confirmed SARS-CoV-2 infection or an uninfected control (not recorded which). Sequenced input: whole blood. Here the CDR3 reads CASSYEAGSGEQYF. The CDR3 nucleotides are TGTGCCAGCAGTTACGAGGCAGGGTCGGGCGAGCAGTACTTC.